The sequence of this T cell receptor (beta chain) was determined in a study of vaccination effects on CD4 cells after COVID-19. Study-wide points: The study enrolled few convalescent patients and sampled no early post-infection timepoints. There was marked clonal contraction among infection- and vaccine-induced clones late after vaccination.

With regard to this clone: Its matching antigen is unknown.

The data were produced by immunoSEQ multiplex PCR, yet TCRdb's version contains in-frame clones alone and is incomplete. Of around 50,000 clones listed, 67% are singletons. The authors isolated CD4+ T cells after around nine days of culture. According to the study, vaccine recipients showed no prior SARS-CoV-2 infection and negative nucleocapsid antibodies. A half-volume exchange with IL-2 medium occurred on days 3 and 7. The sample here was CD4+ T cells from PBMCs cultured without peptide, taken before COVID-19 vaccination. The sequence was obtained from a human donor who received a COVID-19 vaccine.

The CDR3 bases are TGTGCCAGCAGTTTAGGCGTTAGTCTTTATAATTCACCCCTCCACTTT. As protein: CASSLGVSLYNSPLHF. V gene TRBV28 combines with J gene TRBJ1-6; D uncertain. The V end was cut by 2 bases, the J end by 4 bases, with 12 bases between. This CDR3 spans 16 amino acids. CDR1 and CDR2 (germline): MDHEN, SYDVKM.